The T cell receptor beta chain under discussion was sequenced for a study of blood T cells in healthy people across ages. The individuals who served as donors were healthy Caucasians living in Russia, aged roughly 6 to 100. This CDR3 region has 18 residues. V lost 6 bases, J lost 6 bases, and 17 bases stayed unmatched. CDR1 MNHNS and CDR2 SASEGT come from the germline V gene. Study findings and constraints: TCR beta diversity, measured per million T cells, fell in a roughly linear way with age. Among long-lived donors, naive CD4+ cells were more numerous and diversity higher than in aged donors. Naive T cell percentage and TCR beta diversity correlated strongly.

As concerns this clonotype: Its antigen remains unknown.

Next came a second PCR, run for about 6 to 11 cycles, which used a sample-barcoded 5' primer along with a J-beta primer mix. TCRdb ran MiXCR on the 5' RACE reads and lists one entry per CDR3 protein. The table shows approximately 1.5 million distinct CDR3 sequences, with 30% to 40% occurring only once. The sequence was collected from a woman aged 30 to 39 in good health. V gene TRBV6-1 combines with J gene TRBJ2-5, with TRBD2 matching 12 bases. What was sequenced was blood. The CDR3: CASSVKLAGGLSTKTQYF. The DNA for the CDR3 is TGTGCCAGCAGCGTCAAACTAGCGGGAGGACTAAGTACAAAGACCCAGTACTTC.